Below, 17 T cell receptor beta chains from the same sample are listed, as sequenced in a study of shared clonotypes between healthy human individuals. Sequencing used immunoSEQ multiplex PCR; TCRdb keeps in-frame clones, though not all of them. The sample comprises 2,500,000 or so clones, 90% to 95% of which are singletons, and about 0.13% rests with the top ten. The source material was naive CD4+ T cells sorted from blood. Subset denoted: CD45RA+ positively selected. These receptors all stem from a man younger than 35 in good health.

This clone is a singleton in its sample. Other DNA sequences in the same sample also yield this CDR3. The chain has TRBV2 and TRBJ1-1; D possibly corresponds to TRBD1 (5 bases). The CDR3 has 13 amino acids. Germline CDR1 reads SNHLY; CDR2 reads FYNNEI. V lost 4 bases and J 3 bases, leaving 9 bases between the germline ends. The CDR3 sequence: CASSVGRYTEAFF. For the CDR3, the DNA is TGTGCCAGCAGTGTGGGGCGATACACTGAAGCTTTCTTT.

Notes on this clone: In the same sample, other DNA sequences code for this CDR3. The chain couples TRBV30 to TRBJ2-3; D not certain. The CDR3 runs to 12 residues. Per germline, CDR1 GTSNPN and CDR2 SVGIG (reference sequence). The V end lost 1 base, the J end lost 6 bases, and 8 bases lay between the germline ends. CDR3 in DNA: TGTGCCTGGAGTGGGGGTGGGGATACGCAGTATTTT. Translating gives CAWSGGGDTQYF. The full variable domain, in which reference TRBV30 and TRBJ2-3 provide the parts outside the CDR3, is SQTIHQWPATLVQPVGSPLSLECTVEGTSNPNLYWYRQAAGRGLQLLFYSVGIGQISSEVPQNLSASRPQDRQFILSSKKLLLSDSGFYLCAWSGGGDTQYFGPGTRLTVL.

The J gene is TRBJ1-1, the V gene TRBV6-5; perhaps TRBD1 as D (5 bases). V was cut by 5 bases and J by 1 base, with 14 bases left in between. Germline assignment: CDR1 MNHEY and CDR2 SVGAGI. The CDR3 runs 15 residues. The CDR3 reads CASSTPARANTEAFF. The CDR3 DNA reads TGTGCCAGCAGTACCCCGGCCAGGGCGAACACTGAAGCTTTCTTT.

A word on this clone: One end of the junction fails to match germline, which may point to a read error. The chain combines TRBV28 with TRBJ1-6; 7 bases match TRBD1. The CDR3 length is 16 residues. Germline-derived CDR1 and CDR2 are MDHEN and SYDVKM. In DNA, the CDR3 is TGTGCCAGCAGTATTGACAGGGAGTCCTACAATTCACCCCTCCACTTT. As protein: CASSIDRESYNSPLHF.

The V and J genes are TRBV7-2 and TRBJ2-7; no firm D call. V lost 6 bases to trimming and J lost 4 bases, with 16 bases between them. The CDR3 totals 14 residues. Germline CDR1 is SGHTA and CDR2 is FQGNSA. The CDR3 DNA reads TGTGCCAGCAGAAGGACCTTTGCGGCTTACGAGCAGTACTTC. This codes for CASRRTFAAYEQYF.

DNA of the CDR3: TGTGCCAGCAGAGATAGTAGCCAGGGGGCCTATGGCTACACCTTC. Translating gives CASRDSSQGAYGYTF. The V and J genes are TRBV6-5 and TRBJ1-2; 8 bases line up with TRBD1. V was clipped by 6 bases and J by 4 bases; unmatched bases: 10. Germline CDR1 MNHEY, CDR2 SVGAGI. The CDR3 extends over 15 amino acids.

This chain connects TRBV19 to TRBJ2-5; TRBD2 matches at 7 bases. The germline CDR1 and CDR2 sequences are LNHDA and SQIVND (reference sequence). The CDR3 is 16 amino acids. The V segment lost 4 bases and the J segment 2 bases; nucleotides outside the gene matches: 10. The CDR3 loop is CASSTATGGGQETQYF. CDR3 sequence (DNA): TGTGCCAGTAGTACTGCAACGGGAGGAGGGCAAGAGACCCAGTACTTC.

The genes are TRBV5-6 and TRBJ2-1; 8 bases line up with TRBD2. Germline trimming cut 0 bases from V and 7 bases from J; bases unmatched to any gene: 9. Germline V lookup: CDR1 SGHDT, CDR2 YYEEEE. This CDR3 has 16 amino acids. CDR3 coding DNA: TGTGCCAGCAGCTTGGATGCGAGCGGGAGTGCTAATGAGCAGTTCTTC. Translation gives CASSLDASGSANEQFF.

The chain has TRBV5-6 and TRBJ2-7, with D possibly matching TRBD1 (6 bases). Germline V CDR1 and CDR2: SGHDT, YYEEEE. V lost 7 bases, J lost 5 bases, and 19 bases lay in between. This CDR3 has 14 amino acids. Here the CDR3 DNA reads TGTGCCAGCGGGAAGTGGACAGTACGTAACGAGCAGTACTTC. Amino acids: CASGKWTVRNEQYF.

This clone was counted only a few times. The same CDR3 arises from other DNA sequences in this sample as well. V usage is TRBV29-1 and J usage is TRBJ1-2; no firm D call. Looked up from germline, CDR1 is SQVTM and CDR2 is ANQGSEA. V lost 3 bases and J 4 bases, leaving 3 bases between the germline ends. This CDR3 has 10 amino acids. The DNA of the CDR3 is TGCAGCGTTGACCCCTATGGCTACACCTTC. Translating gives CSVDPYGYTF.

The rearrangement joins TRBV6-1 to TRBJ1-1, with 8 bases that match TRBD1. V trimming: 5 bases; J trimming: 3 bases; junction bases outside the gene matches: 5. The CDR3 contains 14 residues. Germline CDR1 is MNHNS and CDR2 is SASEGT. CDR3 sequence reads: CASSPGQAYTEAFF. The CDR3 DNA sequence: TGTGCCAGCAGTCCGGGACAGGCGTACACTGAAGCTTTCTTT.

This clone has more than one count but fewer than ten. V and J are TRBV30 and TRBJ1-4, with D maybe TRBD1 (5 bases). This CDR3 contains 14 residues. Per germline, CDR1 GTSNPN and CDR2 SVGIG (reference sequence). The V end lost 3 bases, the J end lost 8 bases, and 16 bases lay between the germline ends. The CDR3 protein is CAWSGGDSGEKLFF. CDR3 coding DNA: TGTGCCTGGAGCGGAGGAGACAGCGGCGAAAAACTGTTTTTT.

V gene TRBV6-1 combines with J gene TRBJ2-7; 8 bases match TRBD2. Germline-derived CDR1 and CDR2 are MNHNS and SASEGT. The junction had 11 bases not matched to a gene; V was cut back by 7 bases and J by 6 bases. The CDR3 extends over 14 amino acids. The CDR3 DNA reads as TGTGCCAGCACCCTACGGGGACTAGTGGGCGAGCAGTACTTC. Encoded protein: CASTLRGLVGEQYF.

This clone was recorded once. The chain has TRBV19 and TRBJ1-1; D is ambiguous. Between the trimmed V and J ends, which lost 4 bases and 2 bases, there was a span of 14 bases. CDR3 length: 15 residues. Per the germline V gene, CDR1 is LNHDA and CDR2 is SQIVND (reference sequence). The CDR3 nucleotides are TGTGCCAGTAGTAAACCGGTTGAGTTTAACACTGAAGCTTTCTTT. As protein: CASSKPVEFNTEAFF. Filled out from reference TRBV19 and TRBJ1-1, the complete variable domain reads DGGITQSPKYLFRKEGQNVTLSCEQNLNHDAMYWYRQDPGQGLRLIYYSQIVNDFQKGDIAEGYSVSREKKESFPLTVTSAQKNPTAFYLCASSKPVEFNTEAFFGQGTRLTVV.

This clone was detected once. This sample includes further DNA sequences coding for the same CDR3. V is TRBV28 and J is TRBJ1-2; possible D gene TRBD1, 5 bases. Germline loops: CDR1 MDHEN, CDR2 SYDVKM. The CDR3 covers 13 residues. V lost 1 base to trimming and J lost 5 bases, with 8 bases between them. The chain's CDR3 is CASSLSGAYGYTF. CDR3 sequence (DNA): TGTGCCAGCAGTTTATCCGGGGCGTATGGCTACACCTTC.

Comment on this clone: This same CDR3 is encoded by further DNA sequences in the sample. CDR3 DNA: TGCAGCGTTTCTCGCGGGGGCGAGCAGTACTTC. This gives the protein CSVSRGGEQYF. This chain joins TRBV29-1 and TRBJ2-7; 7 bases map to TRBD2. V dropped 5 bases and J dropped 6; count of bases not matched to a gene: 4. The CDR3 loop spans 11 amino acids. Germline CDR1 is SQVTM and CDR2 is ANQGSEA.

This chain's CDR3 is CIAAYANEQFF. CDR3 bases: TGCATTGCCGCTTACGCGAATGAGCAGTTCTTC. The chain combines TRBV20-1 with TRBJ2-1, with D unclear. In germline, CDR1 is DFQATT, CDR2 SNEGSKA (reference sequence). The CDR3 is 11 amino acids.